This T cell receptor beta chain was identified during a study of blood T cell repertoires in COVID-19. Study as a whole: Collection of acute and convalescent COVID-19 samples took place in the United States, Italy and Spain. In each case, the material was cDNA or gDNA derived from T cells, B-cell-depleted T cells, or PBMCs.

Recruited during active infection, patients (from Seattle) were subsequently followed longitudinally. This CDR3 is built from 15 residues. Germline V gene sequence: CDR1 SGHTA, CDR2 FQGNSA. J was trimmed by 0 bases and V by 6 bases; bases with no gene match: 6. In the authors' workflow: Estimated nucleated cell counts came from reference gene primer amplification. TCRdb keeps only in-frame clones here, not all; method: immunoSEQ multiplex PCR. That table furnishes V, J and clone size, whereas the DNA furnished D and trimming. The table includes approximately 90,000 clones, 75% to 80% detected once. The sample was peripheral blood. The chain couples TRBV7-2 to TRBJ2-7; TRBD1 aligns across 9 bases. The receptor's source is a man between 65 and 85 years old with COVID-19, enrolled during active disease. The CDR3 spells CASREGQGHSYEQYF. The CDR3, as DNA: TGTGCCAGCAGAGAAGGACAGGGGCACTCCTACGAGCAGTACTTC.